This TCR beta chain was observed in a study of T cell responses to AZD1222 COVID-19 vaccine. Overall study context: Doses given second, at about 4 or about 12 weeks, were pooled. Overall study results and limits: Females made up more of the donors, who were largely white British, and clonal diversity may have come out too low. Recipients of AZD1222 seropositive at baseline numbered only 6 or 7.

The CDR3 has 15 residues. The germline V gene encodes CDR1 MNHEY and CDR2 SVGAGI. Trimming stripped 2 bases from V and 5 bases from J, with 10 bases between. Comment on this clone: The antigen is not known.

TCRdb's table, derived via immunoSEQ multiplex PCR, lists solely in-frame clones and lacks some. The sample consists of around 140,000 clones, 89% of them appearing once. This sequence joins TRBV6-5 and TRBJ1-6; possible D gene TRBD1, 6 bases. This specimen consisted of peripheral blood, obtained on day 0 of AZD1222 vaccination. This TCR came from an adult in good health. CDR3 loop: CASSYTGSHNSPLHF. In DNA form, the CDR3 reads TGTGCCAGCAGTTACACAGGGTCCCATAATTCACCCCTCCACTTT.